This section outlines one TCR beta chain sequence together with its context. The antigen remains unidentified. The sample originates from a study of CD8+ T cells in alopecia areata. Findings and caveats of the study: An increase in clonality over normal scalp was evident in lesional scalp, especially alopecia totalis/universalis.

The sequencing template was cDNA reverse transcribed from extracted RNA. TCRdb's table, derived via immunoSEQ multiplex PCR, lists solely in-frame clones and lacks some. The table includes about 120,000 clones, 50% to 55% detected once. As for treatment: oral pan-JAK inhibitor, 5-10 mg twice daily. Germline V CDR1 and CDR2: SQVTM, ANQGSEA. V lost 3 bases, J lost 4 bases, and 12 bases lay in between. This CDR3 contains 13 residues. The chain uses TRBV29-1 and TRBJ1-2, with D possibly being TRBD1 (5 bases). The specimen was CD4+ T cells sorted from blood, collected at week 4, from a patient treated with tofacitinib. The source is a human donor with alopecia areata. The CDR3 DNA reads TGCAGCGTTGATTATCAGGGTGGCTATGGCTACACCTTC. Residues: CSVDYQGGYGYTF. Combining the CDR3 with reference TRBV29-1 and TRBJ1-2 gives the whole variable domain SAVISQKPSRDICQRGTSLTIQCQVDSQVTMMFWYRQQPGQSLTLIATANQGSEATYESGFVIDKFPISRPNLTFSTLTVSNMSPEDSSIYLCSVDYQGGYGYTFGSGTRLTVV.